These 9 T cell receptor beta chains originate from one sample sequenced in a study of beta chain features in type 1 diabetes. The study reverse transcribed the entire isolated RNA, so it sequenced expressed TCRB transcripts. Profiling relied on immunoSEQ multiplex PCR, and the TCRdb table lists in-frame clones only, not all of them. The data show a few hundred thousand clones, about 11% seen once. The sample consisted of naive CD4+ T cells from blood. These receptors were taken from a woman in her 30s in good health.

This clone was picked up a small number of times. The V call is TRBV4-3, the J call TRBJ2-5; 7 nucleotides line up with TRBD2. Trimming removed 4 bases from V and 2 bases from J; junction bases left unmatched: 13. CDR1 is LGHNA, CDR2 YSLEER, per germline. The CDR3 length is 17 residues. The CDR3 is CASSLKPTSVAQETQYF. For the CDR3, the DNA is TGCGCCAGCAGCCTAAAGCCCACTAGCGTTGCACAAGAGACCCAGTACTTC.

This chain links TRBV10-3 with TRBJ2-7; 8 positions match TRBD2. Losses at the gene ends were 4 bases for V and 4 bases for J; bases not matched to a gene: 12. Looked up from germline, CDR1 is ENHRY and CDR2 is SYGVKD. CDR3 size: 16 residues. CDR3 bases: TGTGCCATCAGTGTGACCGGACTAGCAACTCCTTACGAGCAGTACTTC. It codes for CAISVTGLATPYEQYF.

V is TRBV19 and J is TRBJ1-5, with TRBD1 matching over 8 bases. This CDR3 region has 16 residues. The germline CDR1 and CDR2 sequences are LNHDA and SQIVND (reference sequence). The V segment lost 10 bases and the J segment 2 bases; nucleotides outside the gene matches: 13. The chain's CDR3 is CATADRVGGGNQPQHF. The CDR3 region has the DNA TGTGCCACCGCGGACAGGGTCGGTGGTGGCAATCAGCCCCAGCATTTT.

This chain connects TRBV9 to TRBJ2-1, with D unclear. Germline CDR1 and CDR2: SGDLS and YYNGEE. This CDR3 is built from 14 residues. V was pared by 0 bases and J by 6 bases, with 10 bases between. The CDR3 loop is CASSVAQVSNEQFF. The CDR3 DNA reads TGTGCCAGCAGCGTAGCTCAAGTTAGCAATGAGCAGTTCTTC.

V is TRBV7-9 and J is TRBJ1-1, with 10 bases that match TRBD1. The CDR3 spans 15 residues. Germline V gene data show CDR1 as SEHNR and CDR2 as FQNEAQ (reference sequence). The V segment lost 4 bases and the J segment 8 bases; nucleotides outside the gene matches: 10. The CDR3 loop reads CASSSPGTGVGEAFF. For the CDR3, the DNA is TGTGCCAGCAGCTCCCCCGGGACAGGGGTAGGCGAAGCTTTCTTT.

V usage is TRBV29-1 and J usage is TRBJ1-2, with unresolved D. Germline lookup yields CDR1 SQVTM and CDR2 ANQGSEA. V was clipped by 6 bases and J by 1 base, with 27 bases between them. The CDR3 sequence is 18 residues long. CDR3 amino acids: CSVQDSYTLRKDNYGYTF. The CDR3 DNA follows: TGCAGCGTCCAAGACTCTTACACGCTACGTAAGGATAACTATGGCTACACCTTC.

The chain employs TRBV9 and TRBJ1-1; unclear D gene. This CDR3 region has 14 residues. The germline V gene encodes CDR1 SGDLS and CDR2 YYNGEE. V was clipped by 4 bases and J by 5 bases, with 15 bases between them. The CDR3 protein is CASSPRPGRTEAFF. The DNA of the CDR3 is TGTGCCAGCAGCCCCCGTCCCGGTCGGACTGAAGCTTTCTTT.

The rearrangement joins TRBV30 to TRBJ1-1; D is possibly TRBD1 (6 bases). This CDR3 is built from 13 residues. Trimming removed 4 bases from V and 5 bases from J, with 14 bases in between. The germline V gene has CDR1 GTSNPN and CDR2 SVGIG (reference sequence). CDR3 in DNA: TGTGCCTGGACCGAGGGGGGGCGGACTGAAGCTTTCTTT. Amino acid sequence: CAWTEGGRTEAFF.

V is TRBV14 and J is TRBJ2-1; 11 bases match TRBD2. Germline V gene sequence: CDR1 SGHDN, CDR2 FVKESK. The trim removed 2 bases at V and 10 bases at J, leaving 13 bases unmatched. The CDR3 runs 17 residues. The CDR3 loop is CASSQHLLAGDPGEQFF. CDR3 coding DNA: TGTGCCAGCAGCCAACACCTACTAGCGGGAGACCCAGGGGAGCAGTTCTTC.